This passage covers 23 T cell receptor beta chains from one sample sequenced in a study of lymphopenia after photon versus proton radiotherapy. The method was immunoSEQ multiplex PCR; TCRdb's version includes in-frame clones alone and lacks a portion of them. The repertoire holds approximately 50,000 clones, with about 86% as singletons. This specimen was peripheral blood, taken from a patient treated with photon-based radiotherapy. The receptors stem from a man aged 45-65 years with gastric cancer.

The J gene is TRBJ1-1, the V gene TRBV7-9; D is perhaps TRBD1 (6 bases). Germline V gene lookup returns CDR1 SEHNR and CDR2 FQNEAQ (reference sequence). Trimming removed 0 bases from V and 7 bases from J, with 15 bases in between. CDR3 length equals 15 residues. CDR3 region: CASSLALGGQGEAFF. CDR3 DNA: TGTGCCAGCAGCTTAGCGTTGGGGGGCCAAGGTGAAGCTTTCTTT.

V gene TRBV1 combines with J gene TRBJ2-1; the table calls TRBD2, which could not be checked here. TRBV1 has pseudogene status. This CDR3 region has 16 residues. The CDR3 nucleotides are TGCACCAGCAGCCAAGGTCAGCGGGGGGTGAGTAGTGAGCAGTTCTTC. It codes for CTSSQGQRGVSSEQFF.

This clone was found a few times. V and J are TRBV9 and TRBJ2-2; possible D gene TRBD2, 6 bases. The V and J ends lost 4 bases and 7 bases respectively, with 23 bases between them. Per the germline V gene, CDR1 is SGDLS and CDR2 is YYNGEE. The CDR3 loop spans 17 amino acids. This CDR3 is CASSPGLRRVEGGELFF. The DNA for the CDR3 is TGTGCCAGCAGCCCGGGACTCCGTCGGGTTGAGGGCGGGGAGCTGTTTTTT. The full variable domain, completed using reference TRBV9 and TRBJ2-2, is DSGVTQTPKHLITATGQRVTLRCSPRSGDLSVYWYQQSLDQGLQFLIQYYNGEERAKGNILERFSAQQFPDLHSELNLSSLELGDSALYFCASSPGLRRVEGGELFFGEGSRLTVL.

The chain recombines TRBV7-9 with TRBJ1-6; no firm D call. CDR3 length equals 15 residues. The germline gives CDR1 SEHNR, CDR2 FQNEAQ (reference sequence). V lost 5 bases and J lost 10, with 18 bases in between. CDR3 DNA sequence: TGTGCCAGCAGCCTCATCGGCGGGAATATCTCACCCCTCCACTTT. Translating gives CASSLIGGNISPLHF.

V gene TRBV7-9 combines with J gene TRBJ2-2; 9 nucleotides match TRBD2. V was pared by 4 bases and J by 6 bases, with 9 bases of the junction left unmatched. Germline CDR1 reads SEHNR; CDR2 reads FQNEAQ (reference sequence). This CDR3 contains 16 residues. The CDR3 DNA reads TGTGCCAGCAGCTCTGGACTAGCGACCTTCGCCGGGGAGCTGTTTTTT. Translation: CASSSGLATFAGELFF. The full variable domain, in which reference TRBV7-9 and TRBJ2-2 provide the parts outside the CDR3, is DTGVSQNPRHKITKRGQNVTFRCDPISEHNRLYWYRQTLGQGPEFLTYFQNEAQLEKSRLLSDRFSAERPKGSFSTLEIQRTEQGDSAMYLCASSSGLATFAGELFFGEGSRLTVL.

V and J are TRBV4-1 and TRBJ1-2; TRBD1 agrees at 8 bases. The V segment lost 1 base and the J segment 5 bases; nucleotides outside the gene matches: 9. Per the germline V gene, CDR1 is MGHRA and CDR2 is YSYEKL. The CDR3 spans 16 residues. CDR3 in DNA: TGCGCCAGCAGCCAAGGGACAGGGATCACGAAATATGGCTACACCTTC. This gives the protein CASSQGTGITKYGYTF.

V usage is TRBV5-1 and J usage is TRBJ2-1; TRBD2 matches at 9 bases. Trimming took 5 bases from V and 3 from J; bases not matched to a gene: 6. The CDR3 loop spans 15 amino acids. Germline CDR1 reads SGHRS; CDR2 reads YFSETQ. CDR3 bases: TGCGCCAGCAGGGCTAGCGGGATACTCTACAATGAGCAGTTCTTC. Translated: CASRASGILYNEQFF.

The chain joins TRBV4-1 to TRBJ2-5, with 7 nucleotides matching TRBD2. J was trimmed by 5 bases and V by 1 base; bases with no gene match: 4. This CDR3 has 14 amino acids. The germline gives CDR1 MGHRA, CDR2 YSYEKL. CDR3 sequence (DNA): TGCGCCAGCAGCCAAGGGTTGCGGGAGGAGACCCAGTACTTC. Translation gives CASSQGLREETQYF.

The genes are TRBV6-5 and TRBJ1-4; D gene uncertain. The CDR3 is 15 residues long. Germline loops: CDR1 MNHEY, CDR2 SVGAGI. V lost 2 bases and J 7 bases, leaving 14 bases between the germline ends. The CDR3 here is CASSYGGLQSEKLFF. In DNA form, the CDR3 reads TGTGCCAGCAGTTACGGAGGACTTCAAAGTGAAAAACTGTTTTTT.

The CDR3 is CSFRGLLTGELFF. DNA of the CDR3: TGCAGCTTTCGAGGACTCCTAACCGGGGAGCTGTTTTTT. The chain employs TRBV29-1 and TRBJ2-2; D is perhaps TRBD2 (5 bases). The germline gives CDR1 SQVTM, CDR2 ANQGSEA. The CDR3 contains 13 residues. The V end was cut by 8 bases, the J end by 5 bases, with 15 bases between.

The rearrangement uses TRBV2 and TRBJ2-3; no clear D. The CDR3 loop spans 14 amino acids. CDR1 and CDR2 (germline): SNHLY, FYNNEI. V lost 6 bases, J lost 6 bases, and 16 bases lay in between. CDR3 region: CASSVASLGDTQYF. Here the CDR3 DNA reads TGTGCCAGCAGCGTCGCTTCCCTGGGGGATACGCAGTATTTT.

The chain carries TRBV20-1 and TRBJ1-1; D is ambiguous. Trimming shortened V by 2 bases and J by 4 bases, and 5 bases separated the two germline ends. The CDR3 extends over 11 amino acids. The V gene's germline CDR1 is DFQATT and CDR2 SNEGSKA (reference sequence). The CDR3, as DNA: TGCAGTGCTAGAATCGTCACTGAAGCTTTCTTT. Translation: CSARIVTEAFF.

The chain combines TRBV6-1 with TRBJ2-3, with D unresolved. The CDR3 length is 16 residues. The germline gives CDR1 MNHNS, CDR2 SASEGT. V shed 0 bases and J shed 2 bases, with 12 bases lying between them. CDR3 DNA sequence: TGTGCCAGCAGTGAAGCAAGAGTAAGGGCCACAGATACGCAGTATTTT. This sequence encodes CASSEARVRATDTQYF.

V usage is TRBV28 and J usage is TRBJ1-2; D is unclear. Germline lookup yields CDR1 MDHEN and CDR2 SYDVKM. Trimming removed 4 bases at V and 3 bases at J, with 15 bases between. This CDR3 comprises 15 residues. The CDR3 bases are TGTGCCAGCAGTTCGCCGAGCTGGCGGGACTATGGCTACACCTTC. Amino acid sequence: CASSSPSWRDYGYTF.

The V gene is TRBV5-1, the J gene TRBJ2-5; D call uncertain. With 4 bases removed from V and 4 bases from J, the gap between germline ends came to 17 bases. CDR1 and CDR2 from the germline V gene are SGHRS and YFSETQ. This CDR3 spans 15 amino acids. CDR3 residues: CASSPWVSERETQYF. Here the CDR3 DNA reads TGCGCCAGCAGCCCCTGGGTGTCGGAACGAGAGACCCAGTACTTC.

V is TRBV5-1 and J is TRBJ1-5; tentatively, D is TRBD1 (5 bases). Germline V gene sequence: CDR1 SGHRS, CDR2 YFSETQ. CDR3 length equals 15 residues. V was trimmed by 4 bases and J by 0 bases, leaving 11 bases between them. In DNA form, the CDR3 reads TGCGCCAGCAGCAGTTTTGGGGGTAGCAATCAGCCCCAGCATTTT. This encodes CASSSFGGSNQPQHF.

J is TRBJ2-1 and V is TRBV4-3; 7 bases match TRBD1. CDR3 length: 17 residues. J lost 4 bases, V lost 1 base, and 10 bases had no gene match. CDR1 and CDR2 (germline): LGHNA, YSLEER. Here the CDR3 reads CASSQGSTGASYNEQFF. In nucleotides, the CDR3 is TGCGCCAGCAGCCAAGGCAGTACAGGGGCGTCGTACAATGAGCAGTTCTTC.

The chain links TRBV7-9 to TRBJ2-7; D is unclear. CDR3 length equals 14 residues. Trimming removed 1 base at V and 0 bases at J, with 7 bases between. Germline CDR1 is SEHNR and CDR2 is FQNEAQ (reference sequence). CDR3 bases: TGTGCCAGCAGCTTAGGGGCGAGCTCCTACGAGCAGTACTTC. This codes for CASSLGASSYEQYF.

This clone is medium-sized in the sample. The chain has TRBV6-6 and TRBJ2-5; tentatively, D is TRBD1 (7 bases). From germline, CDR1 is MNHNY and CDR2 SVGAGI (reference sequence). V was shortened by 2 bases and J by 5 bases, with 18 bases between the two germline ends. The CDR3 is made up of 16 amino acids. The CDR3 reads CASSYAEGAQGETQYF. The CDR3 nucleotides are TGTGCCAGCAGTTACGCGGAGGGGGCGCAGGGTGAGACCCAGTACTTC.

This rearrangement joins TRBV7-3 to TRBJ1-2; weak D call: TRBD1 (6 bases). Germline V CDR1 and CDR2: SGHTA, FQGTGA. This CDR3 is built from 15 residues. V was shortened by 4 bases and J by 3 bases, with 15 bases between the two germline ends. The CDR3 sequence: CASSSNAGDDYGYTF. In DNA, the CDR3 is TGTGCCAGCAGCTCTAATGCAGGGGATGACTATGGCTACACCTTC.

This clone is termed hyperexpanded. In DNA, the CDR3 is TGTGCCAGCAGCTTAGAGAACTATGGCTACACCTTC. Its protein product is CASSLENYGYTF. The gene calls are TRBV7-2 and TRBJ1-2; D gene unclear. Germline V lookup: CDR1 SGHTA, CDR2 FQGNSA. The CDR3 is 12 amino acids. Between the trimmed V and J ends, which lost 1 base and 2 bases, there was a span of 2 bases.

The chain's CDR3 is CASTSGTYQETQYF. CDR3 DNA: TGTGCCAGCACCAGCGGAACGTACCAAGAGACCCAGTACTTC. This chain uses TRBV6-6 with TRBJ2-5; D is possibly TRBD2 (5 bases). Trimming removed 7 bases from V and 0 bases from J, with 12 bases in between. This CDR3 comprises 14 residues. Germline V lookup: CDR1 MNHNY, CDR2 SVGAGI (reference sequence).

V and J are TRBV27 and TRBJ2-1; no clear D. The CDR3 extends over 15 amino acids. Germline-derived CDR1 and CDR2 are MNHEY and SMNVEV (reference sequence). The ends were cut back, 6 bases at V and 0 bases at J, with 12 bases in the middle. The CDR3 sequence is CASRDGRSSYNEQFF. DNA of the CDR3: TGTGCCAGCAGAGACGGGCGAAGCTCCTACAATGAGCAGTTCTTC.